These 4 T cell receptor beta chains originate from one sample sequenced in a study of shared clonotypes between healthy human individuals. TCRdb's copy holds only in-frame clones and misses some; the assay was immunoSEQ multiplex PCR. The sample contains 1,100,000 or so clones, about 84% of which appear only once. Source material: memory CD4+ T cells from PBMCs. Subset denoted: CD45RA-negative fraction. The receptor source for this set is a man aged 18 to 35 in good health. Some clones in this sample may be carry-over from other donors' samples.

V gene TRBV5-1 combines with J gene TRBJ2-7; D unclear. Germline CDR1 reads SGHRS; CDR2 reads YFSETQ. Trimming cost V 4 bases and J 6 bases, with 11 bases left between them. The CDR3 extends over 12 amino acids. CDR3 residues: CASSLLDGEQYF. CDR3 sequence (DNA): TGCGCCAGCAGCCTCCTGGATGGCGAGCAGTACTTC.

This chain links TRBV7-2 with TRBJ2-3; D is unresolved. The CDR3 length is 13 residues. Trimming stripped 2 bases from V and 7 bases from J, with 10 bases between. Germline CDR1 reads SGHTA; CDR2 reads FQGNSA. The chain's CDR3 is CASSLRLTYTQYF. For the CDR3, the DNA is TGTGCCAGCAGCTTACGGCTAACTTATACGCAGTATTTT.

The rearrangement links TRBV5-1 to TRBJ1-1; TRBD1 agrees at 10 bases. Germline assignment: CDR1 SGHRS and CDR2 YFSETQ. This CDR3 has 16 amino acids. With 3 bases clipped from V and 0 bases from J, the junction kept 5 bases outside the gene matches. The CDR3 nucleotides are TGCGCCAGCAGCTCAAGACAGGGGGCCGTGAACACTGAAGCTTTCTTT. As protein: CASSSRQGAVNTEAFF.

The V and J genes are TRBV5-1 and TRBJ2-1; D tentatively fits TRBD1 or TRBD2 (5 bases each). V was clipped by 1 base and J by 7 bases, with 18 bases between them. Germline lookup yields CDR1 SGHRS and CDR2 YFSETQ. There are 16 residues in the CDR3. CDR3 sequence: CASSLKWGSKENEQFF. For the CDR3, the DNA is TGCGCCAGCAGCTTGAAGTGGGGGAGTAAGGAGAATGAGCAGTTCTTC.